These 17 T cell receptor beta chains came from one sample sequenced in a study of CD8+ T cells in alopecia areata. The treatment here: oral pan-JAK inhibitor, 5-10 mg twice daily. RNA was extracted and reverse transcribed into cDNA as the sequencing template. Measured with immunoSEQ multiplex PCR; TCRdb has only the in-frame clones, and not every one. The top ten hold approximately 1.2% of the sample, which has some 190,000 clones, under 80% seen once. The sample consisted of CD4+ T cells sorted from blood, taken at approximately week 50, from a patient treated with tofacitinib. The receptors originated from a human donor with alopecia areata.

The chain carries TRBV4-3 and TRBJ2-7; 9 nucleotides match TRBD2. The V gene's germline CDR1 is LGHNA and CDR2 YSLEER. The J segment lost 2 bases and the V segment lost 0 bases, leaving 8 bases of the junction unmatched. The CDR3 consists of 17 residues. CDR3 bases: TGCGCCAGCAGCCAAGAACGATTCCAGCGGGGGGCCTACGAGCAGTACTTC. Amino acid sequence: CASSQERFQRGAYEQYF.

The CDR3 nucleotides read TGCAGCCCCGACTCCAGCACAGATACGCAGTATTTT. Amino acid sequence: CSPDSSTDTQYF. J is TRBJ2-3 and V is TRBV29-1; D call uncertain. Germline values: CDR1 SQVTM, CDR2 ANQGSEA. This CDR3 contains 12 residues. V was clipped by 8 bases and J by 0 bases, with 9 bases between them.

The chain joins TRBV30 to TRBJ1-6, with TRBD1 matching 9 bases. J was trimmed by 11 bases and V by 0 bases; bases with no gene match: 8. The CDR3 has 15 amino acids. Per the germline V gene, CDR1 is GTSNPN and CDR2 is SVGIG (reference sequence). The CDR3, as DNA: TGTGCCTGGAGTGTAGGGGGACAGGGTATTACACCCCTCCACTTT. Translated, it gives CAWSVGGQGITPLHF.

The V call is TRBV29-1, the J call TRBJ2-3; a weak D match, TRBD2 (6 bases). The CDR3 sequence is 11 residues long. Germline CDR1 SQVTM, CDR2 ANQGSEA. The CDR3 reads CAVRRGDTQYF. The DNA for the CDR3 is TGCGCGGTCAGGAGGGGCGATACGCAGTATTTT.

This clone showed up just once. This chain connects TRBV6-5 to TRBJ2-7; possibly TRBD2 for D (5 bases). There are 13 residues in the CDR3. The V end lost 9 bases, the J end lost 7 bases, and 19 bases lay between the germline ends. The germline CDR1 and CDR2 sequences are MNHEY and SVGAGI. The DNA for the CDR3 is TGTGCCAGTCAACGGGGAAGGAAAGAGGAGCAGTACTTC. Translated, it gives CASQRGRKEEQYF.

The V call is TRBV9, the J call TRBJ1-3; D ambiguous. The CDR3 has 14 amino acids. Germline CDR1 and CDR2: SGDLS and YYNGEE. Trimming pared 0 bases from V and 4 bases from J, leaving 8 bases between. The CDR3 loop reads CASSVEKIGNTIYF. The CDR3 DNA sequence: TGTGCCAGCAGCGTAGAGAAGATAGGAAACACCATATATTTT.

The rearrangement links TRBV25-1 to TRBJ1-6; TRBD1 matches at 7 bases. Trimming at V came to 7 bases and at J to 6 bases, leaving 6 bases not matched to a gene. The CDR3 is made up of 14 amino acids. CDR1 MGHDK and CDR2 SYGVNS come from the germline V gene. CDR3 DNA sequence: TGTGCCAGCAACGGACAGGCTACTAATTCACCCCTCCACTTT. Translating it yields CASNGQATNSPLHF.

The chain uses TRBV5-1 and TRBJ2-3; D not certain. Trimming stripped 4 bases from V and 2 bases from J, with 14 bases between. The CDR3 totals 15 residues. Germline assignment: CDR1 SGHRS and CDR2 YFSETQ. The CDR3 DNA is TGCGCCAGCAGCACCGGACCCATTTTCACAGATACGCAGTATTTT. Its protein product is CASSTGPIFTDTQYF.

This chain connects TRBV5-1 to TRBJ2-3; D may be TRBD1 (5 bases). The germline V gene has CDR1 SGHRS and CDR2 YFSETQ. The CDR3 has 14 residues. V lost 4 bases and J 0 bases, leaving 9 bases between the germline ends. The DNA of the CDR3 is TGCGCCAGCAGCCAACAGGACAGCACAGATACGCAGTATTTT. It codes for CASSQQDSTDTQYF.

The chain joins TRBV30 to TRBJ1-2; D possibly corresponds to TRBD1 (5 bases). V dropped 2 bases and J dropped 7 bases, with 11 bases sitting between them. The CDR3 covers 12 residues. Germline V gene lookup returns CDR1 GTSNPN and CDR2 SVGIG (reference sequence). DNA of the CDR3: TGTGCCTGGAGTCGGGGGGGGACTGGCTACACCTTC. This translates into CAWSRGGTGYTF.

The gene calls are TRBV10-3 and TRBJ2-7, with D possibly TRBD1 on 5 matching bases. The V gene's germline CDR1 is ENHRY and CDR2 SYGVKD. Trimming took off 3 bases at V and 3 bases at J, with 12 bases between the two ends. The CDR3 extends over 14 amino acids. CDR3 DNA: TGTGCCATCAGTGATCAGGCAGGGAACTACGAGCAGTACTTC. This sequence encodes CAISDQAGNYEQYF.

The chain employs TRBV7-9 and TRBJ2-3; 7 positions agree with TRBD1. Germline V gives CDR1 SEHNR, CDR2 FQNEAQ (reference sequence). J was trimmed by 6 bases and V by 5 bases; bases with no gene match: 8. The CDR3 totals 14 residues. CDR3 residues: CASSRDRAGDTQYF. For the CDR3, the DNA is TGTGCCAGCAGCCGTGACAGGGCTGGGGATACGCAGTATTTT.

This sequence joins TRBV5-1 and TRBJ2-3; D possibly matches TRBD1 or TRBD2 (5 bases each). The CDR3 runs 16 residues. With 5 bases removed from V and 3 bases from J, the gap between germline ends came to 19 bases. Germline lookup yields CDR1 SGHRS and CDR2 YFSETQ. For the CDR3, the DNA is TGCGCCAGCAGGATCCTGGTCAGGGAGTTGACAGATACGCAGTATTTT. Translation: CASRILVRELTDTQYF.

The V call is TRBV6-1, the J call TRBJ1-2, with D unresolved. CDR3 length: 13 amino acids. Germline CDR1 is MNHNS and CDR2 is SASEGT. V lost 3 bases to trimming and J lost 4 bases, with 9 bases between them. CDR3 bases: TGTGCCAGCAGTGAGGACGGCCTCTATGGCTACACCTTC. Its protein product is CASSEDGLYGYTF.

The chain combines TRBV5-6 with TRBJ1-1; D perhaps matches TRBD1 (5 bases). Germline CDR1 is SGHDT and CDR2 is YYEEEE. CDR3 size: 16 residues. The germline V and J ends were trimmed by 1 base and 3 bases, with 16 bases remaining between them. The CDR3 protein is CASSLTGPRGDTEAFF. As DNA, the CDR3 is TGTGCCAGCAGCTTGACGGGACCCCGAGGGGACACTGAAGCTTTCTTT.

This clone has just one count. The rearrangement joins TRBV29-1 to TRBJ1-5, with no clear D. The CDR3 spans 10 residues. The V gene's germline CDR1 is SQVTM and CDR2 ANQGSEA. The V end was cut by 7 bases, the J end by 5 bases, with 6 bases between. The CDR3 DNA reads as TGCAGCGCCCCCGATCAGCCCCAGCATTTT. It is translated as CSAPDQPQHF.

This CDR3 is CASSLGQAYYGYTF. The CDR3 DNA follows: TGTGCCAGCAGCTTAGGACAGGCGTACTATGGCTACACCTTC. V is TRBV7-2 and J is TRBJ1-2; weak D call: TRBD1 (6 bases). Trimming stripped 1 base from V and 3 bases from J, with 9 bases between. In germline, CDR1 is SGHTA, CDR2 FQGNSA. The CDR3 has 14 residues.